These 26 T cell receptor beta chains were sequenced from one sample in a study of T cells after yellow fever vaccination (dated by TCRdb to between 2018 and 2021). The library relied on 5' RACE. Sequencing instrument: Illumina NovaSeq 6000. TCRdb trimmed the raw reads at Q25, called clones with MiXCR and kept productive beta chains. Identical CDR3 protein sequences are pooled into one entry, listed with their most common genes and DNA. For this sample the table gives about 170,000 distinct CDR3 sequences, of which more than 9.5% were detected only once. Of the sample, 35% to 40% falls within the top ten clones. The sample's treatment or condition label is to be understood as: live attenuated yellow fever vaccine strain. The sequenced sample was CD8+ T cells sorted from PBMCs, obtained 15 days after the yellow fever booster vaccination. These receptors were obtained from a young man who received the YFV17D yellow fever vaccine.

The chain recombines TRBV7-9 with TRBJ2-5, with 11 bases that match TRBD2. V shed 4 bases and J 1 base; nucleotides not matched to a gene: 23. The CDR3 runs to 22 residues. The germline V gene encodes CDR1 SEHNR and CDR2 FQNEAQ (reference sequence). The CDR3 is CASSSLDPGTSGTALFQETQYF. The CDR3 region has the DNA TGTGCCAGCAGCTCACTCGACCCCGGGACTAGCGGAACCGCGCTATTCCAAGAGACCCAGTACTTC.

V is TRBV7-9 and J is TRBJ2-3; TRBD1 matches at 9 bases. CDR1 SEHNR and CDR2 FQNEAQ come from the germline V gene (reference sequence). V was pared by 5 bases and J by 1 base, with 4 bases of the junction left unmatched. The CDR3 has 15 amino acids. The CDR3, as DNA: TGTGCCAGCAGCGACCGGGACAGGGGCACAGATACGCAGTATTTT. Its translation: CASSDRDRGTDTQYF.

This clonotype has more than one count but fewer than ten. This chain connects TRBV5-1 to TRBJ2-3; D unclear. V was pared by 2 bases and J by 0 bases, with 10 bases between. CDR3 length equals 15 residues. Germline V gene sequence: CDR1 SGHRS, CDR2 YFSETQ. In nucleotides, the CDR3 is TGCGCCAGCAGCTTTCGGACGGCTAGCACAGATACGCAGTATTTT. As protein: CASSFRTASTDTQYF.

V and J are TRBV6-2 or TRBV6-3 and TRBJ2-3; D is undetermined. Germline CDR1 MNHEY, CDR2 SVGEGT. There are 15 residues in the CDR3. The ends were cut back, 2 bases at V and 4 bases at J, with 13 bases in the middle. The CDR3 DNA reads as TGTGCCAGCAGTTACATCGGCTCCTCGGCAGATACGCAGTATTTT. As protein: CASSYIGSSADTQYF.

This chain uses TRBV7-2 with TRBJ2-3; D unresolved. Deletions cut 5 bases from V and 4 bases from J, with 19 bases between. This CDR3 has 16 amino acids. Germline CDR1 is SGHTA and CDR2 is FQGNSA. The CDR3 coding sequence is TGTGCCAGCAGCCCCACCCCTTTTGCGTTGCCAGATACGCAGTATTTT. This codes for CASSPTPFALPDTQYF.

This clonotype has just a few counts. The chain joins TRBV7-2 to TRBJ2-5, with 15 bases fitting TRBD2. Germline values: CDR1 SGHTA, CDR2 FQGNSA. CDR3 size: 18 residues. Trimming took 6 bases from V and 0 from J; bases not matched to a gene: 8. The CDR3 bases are TGTGCCAGCAGTCCAGGGACTAGCGGGGGGTCGTACCAAGAGACCCAGTACTTC. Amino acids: CASSPGTSGGSYQETQYF.

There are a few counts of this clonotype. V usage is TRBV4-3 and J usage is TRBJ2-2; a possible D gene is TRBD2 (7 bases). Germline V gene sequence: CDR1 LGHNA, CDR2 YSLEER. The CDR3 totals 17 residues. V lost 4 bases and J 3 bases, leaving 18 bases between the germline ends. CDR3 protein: CASSPRTGGLDTGELFF. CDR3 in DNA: TGCGCCAGCAGCCCTCGAACGGGGGGCTTGGACACCGGGGAGCTGTTTTTT.

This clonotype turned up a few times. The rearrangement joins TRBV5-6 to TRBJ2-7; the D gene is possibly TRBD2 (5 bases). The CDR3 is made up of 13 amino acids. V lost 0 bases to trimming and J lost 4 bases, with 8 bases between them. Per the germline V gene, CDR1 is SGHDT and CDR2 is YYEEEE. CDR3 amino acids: CASSLEEAYEQYF. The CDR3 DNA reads TGTGCCAGCAGCTTGGAGGAGGCGTACGAGCAGTACTTC.

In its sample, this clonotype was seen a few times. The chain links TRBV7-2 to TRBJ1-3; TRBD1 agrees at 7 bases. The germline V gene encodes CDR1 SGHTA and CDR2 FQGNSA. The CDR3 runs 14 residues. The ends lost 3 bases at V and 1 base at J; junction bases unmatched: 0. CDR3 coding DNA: TGTGCCAGCAGCTTGACAGGGTCTGGAAACACCATATATTTT. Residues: CASSLTGSGNTIYF.

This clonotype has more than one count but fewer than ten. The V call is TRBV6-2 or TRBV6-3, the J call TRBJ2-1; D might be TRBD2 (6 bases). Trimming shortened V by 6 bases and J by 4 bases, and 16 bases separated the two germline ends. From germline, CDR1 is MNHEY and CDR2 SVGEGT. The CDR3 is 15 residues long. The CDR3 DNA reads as TGTGCCAGCAGACTCCGGGGGACCCTGTACAATGAGCAGTTCTTC. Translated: CASRLRGTLYNEQFF.

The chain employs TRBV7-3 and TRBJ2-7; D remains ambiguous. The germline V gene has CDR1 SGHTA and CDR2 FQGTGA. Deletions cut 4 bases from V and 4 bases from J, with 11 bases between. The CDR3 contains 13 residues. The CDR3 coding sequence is TGTGCCAGCAGCTCCGCAGACGGTTACGAGCAGTACTTC. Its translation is CASSSADGYEQYF.

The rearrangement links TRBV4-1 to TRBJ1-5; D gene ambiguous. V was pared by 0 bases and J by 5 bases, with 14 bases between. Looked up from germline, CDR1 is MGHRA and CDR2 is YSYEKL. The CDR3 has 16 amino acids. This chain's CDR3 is CASSQDSSSTHQPQHF. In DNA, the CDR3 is TGCGCCAGCAGCCAAGATTCGTCCAGCACTCATCAGCCCCAGCATTTT.

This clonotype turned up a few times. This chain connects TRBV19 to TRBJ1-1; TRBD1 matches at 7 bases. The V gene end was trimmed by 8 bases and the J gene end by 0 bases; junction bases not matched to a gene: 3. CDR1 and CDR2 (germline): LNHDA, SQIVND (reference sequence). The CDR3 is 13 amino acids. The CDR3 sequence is CASRQGMNTEAFF. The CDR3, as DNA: TGTGCCAGTCGACAGGGTATGAACACTGAAGCTTTCTTT.

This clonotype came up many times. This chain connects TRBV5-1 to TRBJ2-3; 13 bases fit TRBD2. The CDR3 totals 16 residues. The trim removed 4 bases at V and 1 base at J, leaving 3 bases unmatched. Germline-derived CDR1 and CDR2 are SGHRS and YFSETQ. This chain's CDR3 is CASSPGLAGGTDTQYF. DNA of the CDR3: TGCGCCAGCAGCCCCGGACTAGCGGGGGGCACAGATACGCAGTATTTT.

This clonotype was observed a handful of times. The CDR3 DNA sequence: TGTGCCAGCAGCTCACCCCAAGAAGTAGTCTACGAGCAGTACTTC. Translated, it gives CASSSPQEVVYEQYF. This rearrangement joins TRBV7-3 to TRBJ2-7, with no clear D. The V gene lost 4 bases and the J gene lost 3 bases, with 16 bases spanning the gap. CDR3 size: 15 residues. Per the germline V gene, CDR1 is SGHTA and CDR2 is FQGTGA.

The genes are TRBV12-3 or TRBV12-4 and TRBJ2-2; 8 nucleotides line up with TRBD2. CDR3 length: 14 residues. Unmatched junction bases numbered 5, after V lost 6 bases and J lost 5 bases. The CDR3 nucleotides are TGTGCCAGCAGCCCACTAGCGGAGACCGGGGAGCTGTTTTTT. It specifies CASSPLAETGELFF.

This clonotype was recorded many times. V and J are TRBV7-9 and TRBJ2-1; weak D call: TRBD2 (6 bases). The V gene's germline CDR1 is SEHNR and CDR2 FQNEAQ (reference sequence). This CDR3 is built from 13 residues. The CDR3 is CAISAGPYNEQFF. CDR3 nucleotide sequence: TGTGCTATCTCGGCGGGGCCCTACAATGAGCAGTTCTTC. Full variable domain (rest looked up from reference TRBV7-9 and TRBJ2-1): DTGVSQNPRHKITKRGQNVTFRCDPISEHNRLYWYRQTLGQGPEFLTYFQNEAQLEKSRLLSDRFSAERPKGSFSTLEIQRTEQGDSAMYLCAISAGPYNEQFFGPGTRLTVL.

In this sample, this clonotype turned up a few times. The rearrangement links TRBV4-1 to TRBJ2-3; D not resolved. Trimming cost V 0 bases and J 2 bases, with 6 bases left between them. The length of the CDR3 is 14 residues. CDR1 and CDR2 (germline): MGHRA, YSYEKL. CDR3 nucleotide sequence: TGCGCCAGCAGCCAAGACAGCTACACAGATACGCAGTATTTT. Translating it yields CASSQDSYTDTQYF.

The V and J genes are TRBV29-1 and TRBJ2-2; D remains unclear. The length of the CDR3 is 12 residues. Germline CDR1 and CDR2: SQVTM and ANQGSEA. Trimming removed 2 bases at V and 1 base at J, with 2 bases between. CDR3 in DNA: TGCAGCGTTGAAATGAACACCGGGGAGCTGTTTTTT. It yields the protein CSVEMNTGELFF.

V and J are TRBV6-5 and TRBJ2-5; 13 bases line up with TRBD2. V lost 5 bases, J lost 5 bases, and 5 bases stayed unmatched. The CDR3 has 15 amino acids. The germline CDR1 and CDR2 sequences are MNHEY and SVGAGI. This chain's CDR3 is CASSGGLAGVETQYF. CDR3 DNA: TGTGCCAGCAGTGGTGGACTAGCGGGGGTGGAGACCCAGTACTTC.

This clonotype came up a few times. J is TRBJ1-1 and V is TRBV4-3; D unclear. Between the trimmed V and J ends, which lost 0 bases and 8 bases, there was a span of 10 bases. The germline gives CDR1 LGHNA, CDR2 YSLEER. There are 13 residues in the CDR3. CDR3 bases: TGCGCCAGCAGCCAAGATCGGAGGGTAGAAGCTTTCTTT. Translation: CASSQDRRVEAFF.

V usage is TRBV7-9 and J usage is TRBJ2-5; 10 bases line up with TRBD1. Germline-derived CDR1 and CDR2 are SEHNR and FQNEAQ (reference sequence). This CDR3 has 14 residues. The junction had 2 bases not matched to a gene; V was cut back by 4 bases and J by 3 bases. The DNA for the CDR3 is TGTGCCAGCAGCTCTGGACAGGGGGAAGAGACCCAGTACTTC. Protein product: CASSSGQGEETQYF.

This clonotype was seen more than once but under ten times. In DNA form, the CDR3 reads TGTGCCAGCAGCCACCAATCCACAGGGTTCGGCGGGGAGCTGTTTTTT. It translates to CASSHQSTGFGGELFF. The chain combines TRBV3-1 with TRBJ2-2; tentative D call: TRBD1 (6 bases). The germline gives CDR1 LGHDT, CDR2 YNNKEL (reference sequence). The length of the CDR3 is 16 residues. The V end lost 3 bases, the J end lost 7 bases, and 18 bases lay between the germline ends.

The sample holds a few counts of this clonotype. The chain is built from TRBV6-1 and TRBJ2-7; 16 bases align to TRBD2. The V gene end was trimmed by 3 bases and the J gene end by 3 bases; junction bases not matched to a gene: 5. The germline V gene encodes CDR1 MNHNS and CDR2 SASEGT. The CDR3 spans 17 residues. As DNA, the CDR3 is TGTGCCAGCAGTGAGGGACTAGCGGGGGGGCCGAGCTACGAGCAGTACTTC. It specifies CASSEGLAGGPSYEQYF.

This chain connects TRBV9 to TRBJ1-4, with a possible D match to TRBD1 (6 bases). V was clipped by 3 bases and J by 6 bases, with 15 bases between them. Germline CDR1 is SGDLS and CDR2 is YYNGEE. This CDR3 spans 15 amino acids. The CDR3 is CASSGPGQPHEKLFF. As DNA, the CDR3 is TGTGCCAGCAGCGGACCAGGACAGCCCCATGAAAAACTGTTTTTT.

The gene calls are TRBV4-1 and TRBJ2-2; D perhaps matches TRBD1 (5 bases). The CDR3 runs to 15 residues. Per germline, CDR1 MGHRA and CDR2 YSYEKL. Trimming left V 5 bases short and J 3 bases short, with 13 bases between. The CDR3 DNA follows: TGCGCCAGCAGCTTTCGACAGCCGTACACCGGGGAGCTGTTTTTT. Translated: CASSFRQPYTGELFF.